Each of the 14 T cell receptor beta chains below was sequenced from the same sample in a study of blood T cell repertoires in COVID-19. Assay: immunoSEQ multiplex PCR; the TCRdb copy retains only in-frame clones and omits some. Altogether some 290,000 clones are present, 90% to 95% being singletons, with the ten largest covering about 4%. Sequencing was carried out using PBMCs or T cells enriched from blood (not recorded which). All receptors derive from a woman in her thirties who had been exposed to COVID-19.

V and J are TRBV7-2 and TRBJ2-3; tentatively, D is TRBD1 (5 bases). The germline gives CDR1 SGHTA, CDR2 FQGNSA. The CDR3 extends over 14 amino acids. V shed 1 base and J shed 8 bases, with 13 bases lying between them. The CDR3 loop is CASSLEWGPSTQYF. The CDR3, as DNA: TGTGCCAGCAGCTTAGAATGGGGCCCCAGTACGCAGTATTTT.

V usage is TRBV10-3 and J usage is TRBJ2-1; D may be TRBD2 (5 bases). Germline V gives CDR1 ENHRY, CDR2 SYGVKD. The CDR3 loop spans 14 amino acids. The V end lost 4 bases, the J end lost 5 bases, and 12 bases lay between the germline ends. The CDR3 sequence is CAISGDSANNEQFF. Here the CDR3 DNA reads TGTGCCATCAGTGGAGATAGCGCGAACAATGAGCAGTTCTTC.

The chain links TRBV5-1 to TRBJ1-2, with D tentatively TRBD1 (6 bases). The CDR3 is made up of 15 amino acids. Trimming removed 4 bases at V and 6 bases at J, with 19 bases between. Germline loops: CDR1 SGHRS, CDR2 YFSETQ. The CDR3 coding sequence is TGCGCCAGCAGCCCGGGGGGGCGCCAGACGGATGGCTACACCTTC. Translated: CASSPGGRQTDGYTF.

The V gene is TRBV7-2, the J gene TRBJ2-7; D is possibly TRBD1 (6 bases). Per the germline V gene, CDR1 is SGHTA and CDR2 is FQGNSA. Trimming removed 3 bases at V and 0 bases at J, with 24 bases between. This CDR3 is 19 amino acids long. The CDR3 region has the DNA TGTGCCAGCAGCTTCGTAAGTACAGGGATGGGATCAATCTCCTACGAGCAGTACTTC. Translating gives CASSFVSTGMGSISYEQYF.

DNA for the CDR3: TGTGCCAGCAGTTTAACCCAGGGACAGGGTGGAGGCTACACCTTC. It encodes CASSLTQGQGGGYTF. This chain joins TRBV27 and TRBJ1-2; TRBD1 matches at 9 bases. The germline gives CDR1 MNHEY, CDR2 SMNVEV (reference sequence). V lost 2 bases, J lost 8 bases, and 9 bases stayed unmatched. The CDR3 spans 15 residues.

Only one count was recorded for this clone. The V and J genes are TRBV24-1 and TRBJ1-2, with D perhaps TRBD1 (5 bases). The CDR3 totals 14 residues. Germline-derived CDR1 and CDR2 are KGHDR and SFDVKD. Trimming took off 3 bases at V and 4 bases at J, with 11 bases between the two ends. The CDR3 DNA follows: TGTGCCACCAGTGATCCCGACAGCCCCTATGGCTACACCTTC. It codes for CATSDPDSPYGYTF.

V gene TRBV6-6 combines with J gene TRBJ1-1; D unresolved. The CDR3 consists of 14 residues. Germline V gene lookup returns CDR1 MNHNY and CDR2 SVGAGI (reference sequence). V was trimmed by 2 bases and J by 1 base, leaving 8 bases between them. The CDR3 region is CASSYTQANTEAFF. CDR3 in DNA: TGTGCCAGCAGTTACACCCAGGCGAACACTGAAGCTTTCTTT.

The gene calls are TRBV24-1 and TRBJ2-1; 8 positions match TRBD2. Germline V gene lookup returns CDR1 KGHDR and CDR2 SFDVKD. This CDR3 spans 15 amino acids. The V segment lost 0 bases and the J segment 8 bases; nucleotides outside the gene matches: 5. The DNA of the CDR3 is TGTGCCACCAGTGATTTGGGTAGCGGGAACGATGAGCAGTTCTTC. It is translated as CATSDLGSGNDEQFF.

V is TRBV5-1 and J is TRBJ1-6; 7 bases line up with TRBD1. The CDR3 runs to 16 residues. Trimming cost V 1 base and J 2 bases; bases outside gene matches: 3. Germline V gene sequence: CDR1 SGHRS, CDR2 YFSETQ. This chain's CDR3 is CASSLQGGPYNSPLHF. Here the CDR3 DNA reads TGCGCCAGCAGCTTGCAGGGGGGACCCTATAATTCACCCCTCCACTTT. Drawing the rest from reference TRBV5-1 and TRBJ1-6, the complete variable domain is KAGVTQTPRYLIKTRGQQVTLSCSPISGHRSVSWYQQTPGQGLQFLFEYFSETQRNKGNFPGRFSGRQFSNSRSEMNVSTLELGDSALYLCASSLQGGPYNSPLHFGNGTRLTVT.

CDR3 sequence (DNA): TGCAGCGTTGGGGGACAGGGGGCGAGCACTGAAGCTTTCTTT. Amino acid sequence: CSVGGQGASTEAFF. The rearrangement joins TRBV29-1 to TRBJ1-1; 12 bases are a match to TRBD1. There are 14 residues in the CDR3. CDR1 and CDR2 (germline): SQVTM, ANQGSEA. V was clipped by 4 bases and J by 4 bases; unmatched bases: 4.

The rearrangement uses TRBV29-1 and TRBJ2-3, with 8 bases matching TRBD1. Germline V gene data show CDR1 as SQVTM and CDR2 as ANQGSEA. The CDR3 consists of 13 residues. The V gene end was trimmed by 6 bases and the J gene end by 0 bases; junction bases not matched to a gene: 2. CDR3 protein: CSVDRASTDTQYF. The CDR3 nucleotides are TGCAGCGTGGACAGGGCGAGCACAGATACGCAGTATTTT.

This clone was counted only a few times. The V gene is TRBV5-5, the J gene TRBJ1-5, with a possible D match to TRBD1 (6 bases). The V gene lost 1 base and the J gene lost 3 bases, with 14 bases spanning the gap. CDR1 and CDR2 from the germline V gene are SGHKS and YYEKEE (reference sequence). The CDR3 totals 16 residues. The DNA of the CDR3 is TGTGCCAGCAGCTTGAGTCAGGGGACACTCAATCAGCCCCAGCATTTT. Protein sequence: CASSLSQGTLNQPQHF.

The gene calls are TRBV11-2 and TRBJ1-1, with a weak D call TRBD1 (6 bases). The V gene lost 5 bases and the J gene lost 1 base, with 14 bases spanning the gap. The CDR3 sequence is 15 residues long. CDR1 is SGHAT and CDR2 is FQNNGV in the germline V gene. In DNA form, the CDR3 reads TGTGCCAGCAGCCCCATACAGGGATGGAACACTGAAGCTTTCTTT. Translation gives CASSPIQGWNTEAFF. Drawing the rest from reference TRBV11-2 and TRBJ1-1, the complete variable domain is EAGVAQSPRYKIIEKRQSVAFWCNPISGHATLYWYQQILGQGPKLLIQFQNNGVVDDSQLPKDRFSAERLKGVDSTLKIQPAKLEDSAVYLCASSPIQGWNTEAFFGQGTRLTVV.

The chain links TRBV6-5 to TRBJ2-4; D is possibly TRBD1 (6 bases). Germline CDR1 MNHEY, CDR2 SVGAGI. V was shortened by 2 bases and J by 7 bases, with 9 bases between the two germline ends. The CDR3 runs 13 residues. The CDR3 is CASSYRQGNIQYF. The CDR3 coding sequence is TGTGCCAGCAGTTACAGGCAGGGGAACATTCAGTACTTC.